The table lists the clone carrying this TCR beta chain with many counts. The antigen is unknown. TCRdb re-called the 5' RACE reads through MiXCR, storing one row per CDR3 protein. The sample contains 54,000 or so distinct CDR3 sequences, about 12% of which appear only once. This entry belongs to a study of early T cells in non-severe SARS-CoV-2 infection. Study background: Sequencing was performed on bulk RNA from unsorted whole blood, leaving chains unpaired.

Findings of the study overall: Matching with VDJdb favored anti-spike CD8 responses (missing private and CD4 specificities).

Trimming took off 3 bases at V and 0 bases at J, with 9 bases between the two ends. The CDR3 length is 15 residues. The J gene is TRBJ1-5, the V gene TRBV12-3 or TRBV12-4; D is possibly TRBD1 (5 bases). Input material: whole blood. This receptor was taken from an adult who was a healthcare worker with PCR-confirmed SARS-CoV-2 infection or an uninfected control (not recorded which). CDR3 sequence: CASSFGDHSNQPQHF. The CDR3 nucleotides are TGTGCCAGCAGTTTTGGGGACCATAGCAATCAGCCCCAGCATTTT.